This TCR beta chain was recorded in a study of T cell responses to AZD1222 COVID-19 vaccine. Study observations and caveats: Possibly, clonal diversity was underestimated; donors were largely white British and included more females.

Assay used: immunoSEQ multiplex PCR; TCRdb lists only in-frame clones, some missing. The sample yields 170,000 or so clones, 90% seen once. A word on this clone: Its cognate antigen is unknown.

Trimming left V 0 bases short and J 3 bases short, with 14 bases between. Germline V gene data show CDR1 as LNHNV and CDR2 as YYDKDF (reference sequence). This CDR3 comprises 17 residues. This clonotype was obtained from an adult in good health. This material consisted of peripheral blood, taken on day 0 of AZD1222 vaccination. V usage is TRBV15 and J usage is TRBJ2-2; D is possibly TRBD1 or TRBD2 (5 bases each). The CDR3 sequence is CATSRDAGRGHTGELFF. DNA for the CDR3: TGTGCCACCAGCAGAGATGCGGGTAGGGGACACACCGGGGAGCTGTTTTTT.